These 25 T cell receptor beta chains share one sample of origin, sequenced in a study of cytomegalovirus exposure and HLA in healthy donors. The PCR had 60 Vbeta and 13 Jbeta primers. TCRdb's copy holds only in-frame clones and misses some; the assay was immunoSEQ multiplex PCR. Found here are some 150,000 clones, 65% to 85% of them singletons; the top ten hold roughly 3.5%. What was sequenced was PBMCs. These receptors were collected from a male donor in good health and CMV-seronegative.

The chain is built from TRBV29-1 and TRBJ1-1, with TRBD1 matching over 9 bases. Trimming took 7 bases from V and 5 from J; bases not matched to a gene: 17. This CDR3 has 16 residues. Germline V lookup: CDR1 SQVTM, CDR2 ANQGSEA. The CDR3 coding sequence is TGCAGCGCCCGCCCGGGGGGTGGACAGGGGCGGACTGAAGCTTTCTTT. It specifies CSARPGGGQGRTEAFF. The full variable domain, in which reference TRBV29-1 and TRBJ1-1 provide the parts outside the CDR3, is SAVISQKPSRDICQRGTSLTIQCQVDSQVTMMFWYRQQPGQSLTLIATANQGSEATYESGFVIDKFPISRPNLTFSTLTVSNMSPEDSSIYLCSARPGGGQGRTEAFFGQGTRLTVV.

The J gene is TRBJ2-3, the V gene TRBV9, with D possibly being TRBD1 (6 bases). V lost 3 bases to trimming and J lost 2 bases, with 19 bases between them. This CDR3 region has 17 residues. Per the germline V gene, CDR1 is SGDLS and CDR2 is YYNGEE. The CDR3 loop reads CASSDPRDIDYTDTQYF. The CDR3 region has the DNA TGTGCCAGCAGCGACCCCAGGGACATAGATTACACAGATACGCAGTATTTT. Drawing the rest from reference TRBV9 and TRBJ2-3, the complete variable domain is DSGVTQTPKHLITATGQRVTLRCSPRSGDLSVYWYQQSLDQGLQFLIQYYNGEERAKGNILERFSAQQFPDLHSELNLSSLELGDSALYFCASSDPRDIDYTDTQYFGPGTRLTVL.

The genes are TRBV7-2 and TRBJ2-7; the match to TRBD1 covers 7 bases. The CDR3 has 19 residues. J was trimmed by 4 bases and V by 6 bases; bases with no gene match: 24. Per the germline V gene, CDR1 is SGHTA and CDR2 is FQGNSA. For the CDR3, the DNA is TGTGCCAGCAGTTTCCGGGACAGCTTGGACCCCGAGGAGAATTACGAGCAGTACTTC. Amino acids: CASSFRDSLDPEENYEQYF.

V usage is TRBV28 and J usage is TRBJ2-3, with 10 bases matching TRBD1. This CDR3 contains 15 residues. V lost 6 bases and J lost 2; bases outside the gene matches: 5. Looked up from germline, CDR1 is MDHEN and CDR2 is SYDVKM. The CDR3 loop is CASRNGQGVTDTQYF. Here the CDR3 DNA reads TGTGCCAGCAGGAATGGACAGGGGGTCACAGATACGCAGTATTTT.

The rearrangement uses TRBV11-2 and TRBJ1-1; no definite D call. Germline CDR1 is SGHAT and CDR2 is FQNNGV. Trimming shortened V by 5 bases and J by 6 bases, and 16 bases separated the two germline ends. This CDR3 comprises 14 residues. The CDR3 nucleotides read TGTGCCAGCAGCCGATCTACCCCAAACGCTGAAGCTTTCTTT. Translating gives CASSRSTPNAEAFF.

This chain uses TRBV10-3 with TRBJ1-1; TRBD1 matches 7 bases. V lost 2 bases, J lost 0 bases, and 3 bases stayed unmatched. The CDR3 runs to 15 residues. CDR1 is ENHRY, CDR2 SYGVKD, per germline. CDR3 residues: CAISERGQMNTEAFF. The DNA of the CDR3 is TGTGCCATCAGTGAGCGGGGACAGATGAACACTGAAGCTTTCTTT.

V is TRBV9 and J is TRBJ2-1; 10 bases agree with TRBD2. Unmatched junction bases numbered 6, after V lost 0 bases and J lost 6 bases. The germline CDR1 and CDR2 sequences are SGDLS and YYNGEE. The CDR3 spans 16 residues. This CDR3 is CASSVVGSGRLNEQFF. The CDR3 DNA sequence: TGTGCCAGCAGCGTAGTGGGTAGCGGGAGGCTCAATGAGCAGTTCTTC. Filled out from reference TRBV9 and TRBJ2-1, the complete variable domain reads DSGVTQTPKHLITATGQRVTLRCSPRSGDLSVYWYQQSLDQGLQFLIQYYNGEERAKGNILERFSAQQFPDLHSELNLSSLELGDSALYFCASSVVGSGRLNEQFFGPGTRLTVL.

The genes are TRBV19 and TRBJ2-1, with 12 bases that match TRBD1. The length of the CDR3 is 17 residues. Trimming at V came to 3 bases and at J to 10 bases, leaving 13 bases not matched to a gene. Germline V gene lookup returns CDR1 LNHDA and CDR2 SQIVND (reference sequence). CDR3 nucleotide sequence: TGTGCCAGTAGTATCAGACGGGTGGGGACAGGGGGCTGGGAGCAGTTCTTC. Its translation is CASSIRRVGTGGWEQFF.

The chain has TRBV2 and TRBJ1-5, with 7 bases fitting TRBD1. Germline V lookup: CDR1 SNHLY, CDR2 FYNNEI. This CDR3 contains 13 residues. The trim removed 2 bases at V and 7 bases at J, leaving 2 bases unmatched. CDR3: CASSEQGVQPQHF. The CDR3 region has the DNA TGTGCCAGCAGTGAACAGGGGGTGCAGCCCCAGCATTTT.

This chain connects TRBV9 to TRBJ2-5; TRBD1 agrees at 9 bases. Trimming cost V 0 bases and J 4 bases; bases outside gene matches: 4. Germline V gives CDR1 SGDLS, CDR2 YYNGEE. CDR3 length equals 15 residues. The CDR3 region has the DNA TGTGCCAGCAGCGTAGCTTACAGGGGGCGAGAGACCCAGTACTTC. Encoded protein: CASSVAYRGRETQYF.

This chain links TRBV5-8 with TRBJ2-7; 10 bases agree with TRBD1. The germline gives CDR1 SGHTS, CDR2 YDEGEE. This CDR3 comprises 15 residues. J lost 6 bases, V lost 3 bases, and 9 bases had no gene match. The CDR3 reads CASSYVLTGGLEQYF. CDR3 sequence (DNA): TGTGCCAGCAGCTATGTCTTGACAGGGGGCCTCGAGCAGTACTTC.

The chain has TRBV14 and TRBJ2-1; 14 nucleotides line up with TRBD2. CDR1 and CDR2 from the germline V gene are SGHDN and FVKESK. This CDR3 spans 15 amino acids. The J segment lost 7 bases and the V segment lost 8 bases, leaving 7 bases of the junction unmatched. The CDR3 spells CASRLAGGPRNEQFF. In DNA, the CDR3 is TGTGCCAGCCGACTAGCGGGAGGGCCGAGGAATGAGCAGTTCTTC.

V and J are TRBV7-2 and TRBJ1-2; 7 nucleotides align to TRBD1. This CDR3 has 13 residues. CDR1 SGHTA and CDR2 FQGNSA come from the germline V gene. V dropped 3 bases and J dropped 6; count of bases not matched to a gene: 4. The CDR3 loop is CASSFGTVNGYTF. CDR3 sequence (DNA): TGTGCCAGCAGCTTCGGGACAGTCAATGGCTACACCTTC.

This rearrangement joins TRBV28 to TRBJ2-1, with TRBD2 matching over 9 bases. With V trimmed by 8 bases and J by 9 bases, 14 bases remained unmatched. This CDR3 region has 15 residues. The germline V gene encodes CDR1 MDHEN and CDR2 SYDVKM. This chain's CDR3 is CASGLAGAPVGEQFF. The CDR3 DNA sequence: TGTGCCAGCGGGTTAGCGGGGGCCCCCGTGGGTGAGCAGTTCTTC. The full variable domain, rest sourced from reference TRBV28 and TRBJ2-1, is DVKVTQSSRYLVKRTGEKVFLECVQDMDHENMFWYRQDPGLGLRLIYFSYDVKMKEKGDIPEGYSVSREKKERFSLILESASTNQTSMYLCASGLAGAPVGEQFFGPGTRLTVL.

V and J are TRBV11-3 and TRBJ2-3; 8 bases are shared with TRBD2. This CDR3 contains 16 residues. The J segment lost 4 bases and the V segment lost 5 bases, leaving 11 bases of the junction unmatched. Germline V gene sequence: CDR1 SGHNT, CDR2 YENEEA. DNA of the CDR3: TGTGCCAGCAGCGAGCGGGAGTATTATCAGCCAGATACGCAGTATTTT. Translation gives CASSEREYYQPDTQYF.

This chain joins TRBV9 and TRBJ1-1; no clear D gene. The CDR3 runs 15 residues. V was cut by 4 bases and J by 6 bases, with 19 bases left in between. Germline CDR1 reads SGDLS; CDR2 reads YYNGEE. The chain's CDR3 is CASSPYPQTGPEAFF. DNA of the CDR3: TGTGCCAGCAGCCCATACCCCCAAACGGGTCCTGAAGCTTTCTTT.

The chain couples TRBV6-6 to TRBJ2-7; tentative D call: TRBD1 (6 bases). The CDR3 loop spans 12 amino acids. The ends were cut back, 6 bases at V and 3 bases at J, with 9 bases in the middle. CDR1 and CDR2 (germline): MNHNY, SVGAGI (reference sequence). Here the CDR3 DNA reads TGTGCCAGCAGCCGACAGGACTACGAGCAGTACTTC. This encodes CASSRQDYEQYF.

The chain uses TRBV7-9 and TRBJ2-3; D call uncertain. The CDR3 loop spans 13 amino acids. V was cut by 2 bases and J by 4 bases, with 7 bases left in between. Germline CDR1 is SEHNR and CDR2 is FQNEAQ (reference sequence). The CDR3 region is CASSLSEADTQYF. In nucleotides, the CDR3 is TGTGCCAGCAGCTTAAGCGAGGCAGATACGCAGTATTTT.

This clone was seen just once. The chain combines TRBV5-8 with TRBJ2-7, with a tentative D call TRBD2 (6 bases). V was trimmed by 0 bases and J by 3 bases, leaving 13 bases between them. The V gene's germline CDR1 is SGHTS and CDR2 YDEGEE. The CDR3 length is 15 residues. The CDR3 bases are TGTGCCAGCAGCTTGGCGGGACTGCAGTTCTACGAGCAGTACTTC. Its translation is CASSLAGLQFYEQYF.

V is TRBV18 and J is TRBJ2-6, with 9 bases matching TRBD1. This CDR3 region has 19 residues. Germline trimming cut 3 bases from V and 0 bases from J; bases unmatched to any gene: 9. From germline, CDR1 is KGHSH and CDR2 LQKENI. The CDR3 region has the DNA TGTGCCAGCTCACCTTTGCCGGGACAGGGACTCTCTGGGGCCAACGTCCTGACTTTC. Protein sequence: CASSPLPGQGLSGANVLTF.

The rearrangement links TRBV7-2 to TRBJ2-1; TRBD1 might be the D (6 bases). The CDR3 runs to 14 residues. Trimming removed 3 bases at V and 4 bases at J, with 10 bases between. CDR1 and CDR2 from the germline V gene are SGHTA and FQGNSA. This chain's CDR3 is CASSLGARYNEQFF. The CDR3 bases are TGTGCCAGCAGCTTGGGGGCGAGGTACAATGAGCAGTTCTTC. Drawing the rest from reference TRBV7-2 and TRBJ2-1, the complete variable domain is GAGVSQSPSNKVTEKGKDVELRCDPISGHTALYWYRQSLGQGLEFLIYFQGNSAPDKSGLPSDRFSAERTGGSVSTLTIQRTQQEDSAVYLCASSLGARYNEQFFGPGTRLTVL.

In its sample, this clone was seen once. This rearrangement joins TRBV27 to TRBJ2-7; D possibly corresponds to TRBD2 (5 bases). Trimming took 5 bases from V and 0 from J, leaving 17 bases between them. Germline V gene lookup returns CDR1 MNHEY and CDR2 SMNVEV (reference sequence). The CDR3 is 16 amino acids. The CDR3 protein is CASSPDRTGSSYEQYF. The CDR3 coding sequence is TGTGCCAGCAGTCCCGATAGGACGGGAAGCTCCTACGAGCAGTACTTC.

J is TRBJ1-1 and V is TRBV5-1; a possible D gene is TRBD1 (6 bases). The V gene's germline CDR1 is SGHRS and CDR2 YFSETQ. V was shortened by 0 bases and J by 1 base, with 13 bases between the two germline ends. CDR3 length: 16 amino acids. CDR3 DNA: TGCGCCAGCAGCTTGGTGTGGGGGCGGGCGAACACTGAAGCTTTCTTT. It yields the protein CASSLVWGRANTEAFF.

V and J are TRBV2 and TRBJ1-2; D is unresolved. Germline CDR1 reads SNHLY; CDR2 reads FYNNEI. V dropped 2 bases and J dropped 0 bases, with 7 bases sitting between them. This CDR3 comprises 14 residues. CDR3 amino acids: CASSEYTANYGYTF. The CDR3 DNA is TGTGCCAGCAGTGAATATACAGCTAACTATGGCTACACCTTC.

J is TRBJ2-2 and V is TRBV9, with TRBD1 matching 8 bases. V lost 4 bases, J lost 3 bases, and 14 bases stayed unmatched. The CDR3 is 18 residues long. Looked up from germline, CDR1 is SGDLS and CDR2 is YYNGEE. The CDR3 protein is CASSRERRGRPHTGELFF. The CDR3 nucleotides are TGTGCCAGCAGCCGCGAACGCAGGGGGCGCCCCCACACCGGGGAGCTGTTTTTT. The entire variable domain, with the rest obtained from reference TRBV9 and TRBJ2-2, is as follows: DSGVTQTPKHLITATGQRVTLRCSPRSGDLSVYWYQQSLDQGLQFLIQYYNGEERAKGNILERFSAQQFPDLHSELNLSSLELGDSALYFCASSRERRGRPHTGELFFGEGSRLTVL.